The 4 T cell receptor beta chains listed next were all sequenced from one sample in a study of T-cell reconstitution after alpha-beta-depleted transplantation in children. Unique molecular identifiers were used to barcode this TCRbeta library. TCRdb reanalysed the PCR reads using MiXCR and keeps one entry per CDR3 protein. This sample has 600,000 to 700,000 distinct CDR3 sequences; 10% to 15% occur once, and the top ten carry approximately 0.8%. The sequenced sample was PBMCs, obtained before TCRalphabeta/CD19-depleted stem cell transplant. These receptors were taken from a girl aged 2-10 years with congenital amegakaryocytic thrombocytopenia, due to receive a stem cell transplant.

This clonotype was recorded at least ten times. This CDR3 reads CASSYSIPGSYGYTF. DNA of the CDR3: TGTGCCAGCAGTTACTCGATTCCCGGGAGCTATGGCTACACCTTC. This chain connects TRBV6-5 to TRBJ1-2; D is undetermined. The V end was cut by 0 bases, the J end by 4 bases, with 12 bases between. The CDR3 extends over 15 amino acids. In germline, CDR1 is MNHEY, CDR2 SVGAGI.

This clonotype has just a few counts. The rearrangement joins TRBV7-9 to TRBJ2-1; TRBD2 matches at 11 bases. Germline lookup yields CDR1 SEHNR and CDR2 FQNEAQ (reference sequence). The CDR3 contains 16 residues. Trimming cost V 0 bases and J 9 bases; bases outside gene matches: 7. DNA of the CDR3: TGTGCCAGCAGCTTAGCGCTAGCGGGGGGAGGAGCTGAGCAGTTCTTC. Translating gives CASSLALAGGGAEQFF.

This clonotype has a count of ten or more. A read error may produce the germline difference seen at one junction end. The genes are TRBV7-9 and TRBJ2-7; 8 nucleotides line up with TRBD2. The germline V gene encodes CDR1 SEHNR and CDR2 FQNEAQ (reference sequence). This CDR3 spans 15 amino acids. The CDR3 spells CASSLAQGLAYEQYF. The CDR3 DNA reads TGTGCCAGCAGTTTAGCCCAGGGACTAGCCTACGAGCAGTACTTC.

In regard to this clonotype: Since a much larger clone is just one base distant, this may be a read error. Given the absence of the conserved phenylalanine or tryptophan at the CDR3 end, a read error is likely. V gene TRBV10-3 combines with J gene TRBJ2-3, with 7 bases matching TRBD2. Germline V gene data show CDR1 as ENHRY and CDR2 as SYGVKD. The V segment lost 1 base and the J segment 1 base; nucleotides outside the gene matches: 5. This CDR3 spans 16 amino acids. The DNA of the CDR3 is TGTGCCATCAGTGAGTTGCGGGAGTCCGGCACAGATACGCAGTATTAT. Translating it yields CAISELRESGTDTQYY.